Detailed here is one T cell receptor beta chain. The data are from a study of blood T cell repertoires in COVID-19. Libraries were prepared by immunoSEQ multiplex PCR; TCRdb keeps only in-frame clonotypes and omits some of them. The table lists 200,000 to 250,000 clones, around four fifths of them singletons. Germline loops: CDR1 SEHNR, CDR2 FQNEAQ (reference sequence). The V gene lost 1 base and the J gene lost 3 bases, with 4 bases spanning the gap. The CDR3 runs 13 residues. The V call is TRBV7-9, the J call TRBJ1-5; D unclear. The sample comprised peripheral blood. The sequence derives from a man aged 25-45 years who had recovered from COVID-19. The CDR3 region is CASSLGANQPQHF. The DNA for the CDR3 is TGTGCCAGCAGCTTAGGGGCCAATCAGCCCCAGCATTTT. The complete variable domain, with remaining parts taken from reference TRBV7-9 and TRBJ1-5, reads DTGVSQNPRHKITKRGQNVTFRCDPISEHNRLYWYRQTLGQGPEFLTYFQNEAQLEKSRLLSDRFSAERPKGSFSTLEIQRTEQGDSAMYLCASSLGANQPQHFGDGTRLSIL.